A selection of T cell receptor beta chains follows, all from one sample in a study of response to subunit inactivated influenza vaccine. Each CDR3 protein gets one entry after TCRdb re-called the RT-PCR reads with MiXCR. Of some 520,000 distinct CDR3 sequences in the sample, 16% are singletons; the top ten hold approximately 3%. Sequences were derived from CD4+ T cells sorted from PBMCs, sampled roughly 24 months after vaccination. The receptors stem from a man aged 50 to 69 who received an inactivated influenza vaccine. Both conserved end residues are part of each CDR3. D genes are given only for firm matches. Some rows mark clone size as missing; the rest say once, few, many or name a class of expanded clone.

TRBJ2-7	-	few	TRBV6-1	13	CASSPTFPGEQYF	TGTGCCAGCAGTCCGACGTTCCCGGGGGAGCAGTACTTC
TRBJ1-5	TRBD1	-	TRBV5-1	19	CASSLELGVDRALNQPQHF	TGCGCCAGCAGCTTGGAATTAGGCGTGGACAGGGCTCTTAATCAGCCCCAGCATTTT
TRBJ2-7	TRBD1	-	TRBV6-1	14	CASRWGQRLYEQYF	TGTGCCAGCAGGTGGGGACAGAGACTCTACGAGCAGTACTTC
TRBJ2-5	-	many	TRBV5-5	13	CASSLAWRETQYF	TGTGCCAGCAGCTTGGCCTGGAGGGAGACCCAGTACTTC
TRBJ2-7	-	few	TRBV7-2	15	CASSKGGGSSYEQYF	TGTGCCAGCAGCAAAGGGGGAGGGTCCTCCTACGAGCAGTACTTC
TRBJ2-7	-	few	TRBV13	14	CASSPRGSPLKQYF	TGTGCCAGCAGCCCCCGGGGTAGCCCATTGAAGCAGTACTTC
TRBJ2-1	TRBD1	-	TRBV20-1	14	CSARGTTGGNEQFF	TGCAGTGCTAGAGGGACTACAGGGGGGAATGAGCAGTTCTTC
TRBJ2-3	-	few	TRBV3-1	14	CASSQQALTDTQYF	TGTGCCAGCAGCCAACAGGCGCTCACAGATACGCAGTATTTT
TRBJ1-2	-	-	TRBV12-3/TRBV12-4	14	CASSSRTQGGGYTF	TGTGCCAGCAGTTCTCGGACACAGGGTGGCGGCTACACCTTC
TRBJ2-3	-	-	TRBV28	15	CASSRRGSGTDTQYF	TGTGCCAGCAGCCGTAGGGGCAGTGGCACAGATACGCAGTATTTT
TRBJ2-2	-	many	TRBV7-2	16	CASSLAPNQVPGELFF	TGTGCCAGCAGCTTAGCCCCCAATCAGGTCCCCGGGGAGCTGTTTTTT
TRBJ2-1	TRBD2	many	TRBV4-2	17	CASSQDLGGASYNEQFF	TGTGCCAGCAGCCAAGATCTGGGAGGGGCTTCCTACAATGAGCAGTTCTTC
TRBJ2-5	-	-	TRBV20-1	21	CSAWAVTRHNKRLAYQETQYF	TGCAGTGCTTGGGCCGTTACTAGGCATAATAAAAGACTGGCATACCAAGAGACCCAGTACTTC
TRBJ2-5	-	-	TRBV11-1	18	CASSSSLFAGPIQETQYF	TGTGCCAGCAGCTCAAGCCTTTTTGCAGGGCCGATCCAAGAGACCCAGTACTTC
TRBJ1-1	TRBD1	-	TRBV28	15	CASRPSRQGNTEAFF	TGTGCCAGCAGACCGTCCCGACAGGGGAACACTGAAGCTTTCTTT
TRBJ2-2	-	few	TRBV7-2	12	CASSPSIGELFF	TGTGCCAGCAGCCCTAGTATCGGGGAGCTGTTTTTT
TRBJ2-1	-	-	TRBV18	16	CASSPSGPRIHNEQFF	TGTGCCAGCTCACCAAGCGGACCTCGGATTCACAATGAGCAGTTCTTC
TRBJ2-2	TRBD2	-	TRBV20-1	17	CSARPPAGGSYGGELFF	TGCAGTGCTAGGCCACCAGCGGGGGGCTCGTATGGTGGGGAGCTGTTTTTT
TRBJ2-3	-	few	TRBV3-1	12	CASSGGRITQYF	TGTGCCAGCAGCGGTGGCCGTATAACGCAGTATTTT
TRBJ2-1	TRBD2	-	TRBV11-1	18	CAVRLLAGGSLLNNEQFF	TGTGCCGTAAGGCTGCTAGCGGGAGGAAGCCTTCTAAACAATGAGCAGTTCTTC
TRBJ2-7	TRBD1	many	TRBV27	16	CASSLSSWTGVDEQYF	TGTGCCAGCAGTTTATCGTCGTGGACAGGGGTTGACGAGCAGTACTTC
TRBJ1-2	-	few	TRBV5-1	15	CASSVGDAANYGYTF	TGCGCCAGCAGCGTAGGCGACGCGGCTAACTATGGCTACACCTTC
TRBJ1-2	TRBD1	-	TRBV6-2/TRBV6-3	14	CASSLTRTGDGYTF	TGTGCCAGCAGCCTAACCAGGACAGGCGATGGCTACACCTTC
TRBJ2-1	TRBD2	many	TRBV24-1	16	CATRGLAGRRYNEQFF	TGTGCCACCAGGGGACTAGCGGGGAGGAGATACAATGAGCAGTTCTTC
TRBJ2-3	-	-	TRBV4-2	17	CASSQPPVGGAAKTQYF	TGTGCCAGCAGCCAACCCCCCGTGGGCGGGGCGGCCAAGACGCAGTATTTT
TRBJ2-5	-	few	TRBV4-1	14	CASSRTEAIETQYF	TGCGCCAGCAGTCGAACTGAGGCGATCGAGACCCAGTACTTC
TRBJ2-2	TRBD1	many	TRBV12-3/TRBV12-4	15	CASRGGTGFTGELFF	TGTGCCAGCAGGGGAGGGACAGGGTTCACCGGGGAGCTGTTTTTT
TRBJ2-7	-	-	TRBV9	15	CASSVAPGDPYEQYF	TGTGCCAGCAGCGTAGCTCCTGGGGACCCCTACGAGCAGTACTTC
TRBJ2-5	TRBD1	-	TRBV3-1	15	CASSQPRTGEETQYF	TGTGCCAGCAGCCAACCTAGGACAGGGGAAGAGACCCAGTACTTC
TRBJ1-1	TRBD1	few	TRBV4-1	15	CASSQTTGGNTEAFF	TGCGCCAGCAGCCAAACAACAGGGGGCAACACTGAAGCTTTCTTT
TRBJ1-4	-	few	TRBV4-3	14	CASSQGHRREKLFF	TGCGCCAGCAGCCAGGGACATCGGAGAGAAAAACTGTTTTTT
TRBJ2-7	-	-	TRBV27	15	CASSPRQVVIDEQYF	TGTGCCAGCAGTCCCCGACAGGTTGTAATCGACGAGCAGTACTTC
TRBJ1-2	-	-	TRBV20-1	13	CSAAPGVGYGYTF	TGCAGTGCGGCCCCCGGGGTAGGGTATGGCTACACCTTC
TRBJ2-3	-	-	TRBV20-1	13	CSASKGDTDTQYF	TGCAGTGCTAGTAAGGGGGACACAGATACGCAGTATTTT
TRBJ2-5	TRBD1	few	TRBV28	14	CASSLSYRGETQYF	TGTGCCAGCAGTTTATCCTACAGGGGGGAGACCCAGTACTTC
TRBJ2-3	-	few	TRBV15	15	CATSRAQGGPDTQYF	TGTGCCACCAGCAGAGCCCAGGGCGGGCCAGATACGCAGTATTTT
TRBJ1-2	-	few	TRBV7-2	14	CASSLVWVGYGYTF	TGTGCCAGCAGCTTAGTTTGGGTTGGCTATGGCTACACCTTC
TRBJ2-3	TRBD1	few	TRBV20-1	15	CSARKPGQGTDTQYF	TGCAGTGCTAGAAAACCGGGACAGGGGACAGATACGCAGTATTTT
TRBJ2-1	-	few	TRBV4-3	15	CASSLGRTTYNEQFF	TGCGCCAGCAGCCTTGGGAGAACTACCTACAATGAGCAGTTCTTC
TRBJ2-3	TRBD2	-	TRBV6-5	18	CASSYSFSGGQNTDTQYF	TGTGCCAGCAGTTACTCGTTTAGCGGGGGGCAGAACACAGATACGCAGTATTTT
TRBJ2-7	TRBD1	-	TRBV3-1	17	CASSPNAGQGMTYEQYF	TGTGCCAGCAGCCCAAACGCCGGACAGGGAATGACCTACGAGCAGTACTTC
TRBJ1-1	-	few	TRBV27	15	CASSPNRVRATEAFF	TGTGCCAGCAGTCCTAACAGGGTAAGAGCCACTGAAGCTTTCTTT
TRBJ2-2	TRBD1	-	TRBV12-3/TRBV12-4	14	CASSSGQRVGELFF	TGTGCCAGCAGTTCGGGACAGAGGGTCGGGGAGCTGTTTTTT
TRBJ2-3	TRBD2	-	TRBV5-6	15	CASSLGLAGGLTQYF	TGTGCCAGCAGCTTAGGACTAGCGGGGGGACTTACGCAGTATTTT
TRBJ2-7	-	once	TRBV5-1	13	CASRWDLPGEQYF	TGCGCCAGCAGATGGGACCTACCCGGCGAGCAGTACTTC
TRBJ2-2	-	few	TRBV15	17	CATSSMGGLQRSGELFF	TGTGCCACCAGCAGTATGGGGGGGCTTCAACGTTCCGGGGAGCTGTTTTTT
TRBJ2-3	TRBD2	-	TRBV7-2	16	CASSSTSGRASDTQYF	TGTGCCAGCAGCTCCACTAGCGGGAGGGCCTCAGATACGCAGTATTTT
TRBJ2-5	-	many	TRBV7-7	19	CASSPAAVGIVSLEETQYF	TGTGCCAGCAGCCCCGCTGCGGTTGGGATCGTATCTCTAGAAGAGACCCAGTACTTC
TRBJ2-3	TRBD2	few	TRBV10-3	16	CAIARGALGFGDTQYF	TGTGCCATCGCGCGGGGGGCCCTCGGGTTTGGAGATACGCAGTATTTT
TRBJ2-5	TRBD2	-	TRBV12-3/TRBV12-4	14	CASSHWGGQETQYF	TGTGCCAGCAGTCATTGGGGGGGGCAAGAGACCCAGTACTTC
TRBJ2-3	-	few	TRBV29-1	13	CSVGPAHTDTQYF	TGCAGCGTCGGACCGGCCCACACAGATACGCAGTATTTT
TRBJ1-3	-	many	TRBV7-2	15	CASSINFGTGNTIYF	TGTGCCAGCAGTATAAACTTCGGGACTGGAAACACCATATATTTT
TRBJ2-2	-	-	TRBV20-1	14	CSFRDPENTGELFF	TGCAGTTTCCGGGACCCCGAAAACACCGGGGAGCTGTTTTTT
TRBJ2-7	TRBD1	few	TRBV29-1	13	CSVGQGGIYEQYF	TGCAGCGTGGGACAGGGTGGGATCTACGAGCAGTACTTC
TRBJ2-5	-	many	TRBV5-5	16	CASSTLPDSSQETQYF	TGTGCCAGCAGCACACTACCGGACAGCTCCCAAGAGACCCAGTACTTC
TRBJ1-1	-	-	TRBV12-3/TRBV12-4	13	CASTRIRNTEAFF	TGTGCCAGCACCCGAATTCGAAACACTGAAGCTTTCTTT
TRBJ2-2	-	few	TRBV29-1	15	CSVQFGTRGTGELFF	TGCAGCGTTCAATTTGGTACACGAGGCACCGGGGAGCTGTTTTTT
TRBJ1-2	-	few	TRBV20-1	13	CSAGPVDYYGYTF	TGCAGTGCTGGACCCGTGGACTATTATGGCTACACCTTC